This record covers a single TCR beta chain. No antigen is known for it. With a much larger clone just one base away, this may be a read error. These data belong to a study of glioma-infiltrating T cells. Findings of the study overall: Very few CDR3 sequences were shared between tissue and blood.

Germline CDR1 LNHDA, CDR2 SQIVND (reference sequence). The CDR3 is made up of 14 amino acids. Amplification of TCR alpha and beta CDR3 regions from RNA used iRepertoire nested multiplex PCR. TCRdb re-called the multiplex PCR reads through MiXCR, storing one row per CDR3 protein. Of approximately 90,000 distinct CDR3 sequences listed, 20% to 25% are singletons. Sequenced sample: glioma tissue, nonneoplastic brain tissue, or PBMCs (not recorded which). The receptor was isolated from a human donor with low-grade glioma or glioblastoma, undergoing nonglioma brain surgery, or in good health (not recorded which). The chain has TRBV19 and TRBJ1-6; no clear D. CDR3 sequence reads: CAASKSSFNSPLHF. The CDR3 nucleotides read TGTGCCGCCTCGAAGAGCTCCTTTAATTCACCCCTCCACTTT.